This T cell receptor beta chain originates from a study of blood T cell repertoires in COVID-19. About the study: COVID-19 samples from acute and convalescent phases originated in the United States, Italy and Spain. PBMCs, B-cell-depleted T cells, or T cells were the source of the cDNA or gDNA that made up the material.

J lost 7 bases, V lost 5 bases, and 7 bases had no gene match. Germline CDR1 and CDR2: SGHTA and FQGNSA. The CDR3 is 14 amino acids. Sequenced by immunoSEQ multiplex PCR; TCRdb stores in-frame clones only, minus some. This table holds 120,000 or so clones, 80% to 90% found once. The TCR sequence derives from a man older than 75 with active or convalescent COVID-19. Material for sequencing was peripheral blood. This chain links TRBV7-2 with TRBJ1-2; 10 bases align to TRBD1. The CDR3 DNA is TGTGCCAGCAGCCAAGACAGGGGGCGGATTGGCTACACCTTC. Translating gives CASSQDRGRIGYTF.